What follows is one TCR beta chain and its context. The entry originates in a study of T cell changes during pregnancy in multiple sclerosis. Losses at the gene ends were 4 bases for V and 9 bases for J; bases not matched to a gene: 5. CDR3 size: 15 residues. Germline V gene sequence: CDR1 SGDLS, CDR2 YYNGEE. Measured with immunoSEQ multiplex PCR; TCRdb has only the in-frame clones, and not every one. The sample has under 50,000 clones; 80% to 95% are singletons. The sequencing used CD8+ T cells from peripheral blood mononuclear cells, collected in the second trimester of pregnancy. This TCR was recovered from a female donor with multiple sclerosis, enrolled in a pregnancy study. This chain links TRBV9 with TRBJ2-1; 15 bases agree with TRBD2. CDR3 amino acids: CASSPWTSGGAEQFF. The CDR3 DNA is TGTGCCAGCAGCCCCTGGACTAGCGGGGGGGCTGAGCAGTTCTTC. The full variable domain, completed using reference TRBV9 and TRBJ2-1, is DSGVTQTPKHLITATGQRVTLRCSPRSGDLSVYWYQQSLDQGLQFLIQYYNGEERAKGNILERFSAQQFPDLHSELNLSSLELGDSALYFCASSPWTSGGAEQFFGPGTRLTVL.